The 9 T cell receptor beta chains presented below share a single source sample, sequenced in a study of T cell responses to AZD1222 COVID-19 vaccine. The protocol was immunoSEQ multiplex PCR, while the TCRdb copy is restricted to in-frame clones and leaves out a portion. Among about 50,000 clones listed, 70% to 80% were seen once. Sequences were derived from peripheral blood, sampled 28 days after the second AZD1222 dose. Receptors were obtained from an adult who received the AZD1222 COVID-19 vaccine.

A few counts support this clone. The chain couples TRBV19 to TRBJ1-1; D is unclear. The CDR3 contains 15 residues. Germline V gives CDR1 LNHDA, CDR2 SQIVND (reference sequence). V was trimmed by 5 bases and J by 0 bases, leaving 13 bases between them. The CDR3 DNA is TGTGCCAGTAGTCCCGCTGCCAGTCTGAACACTGAAGCTTTCTTT. It yields the protein CASSPAASLNTEAFF.

This clone is a singleton in its sample. The chain has TRBV9 and TRBJ2-7, with a tentative D call TRBD1 (6 bases). Trimming took off 0 bases at V and 0 bases at J, with 10 bases between the two ends. Germline V gene sequence: CDR1 SGDLS, CDR2 YYNGEE. This CDR3 region has 15 residues. The CDR3 DNA reads as TGTGCCAGCAGCGTAGAGGGACACAGCTCCTACGAGCAGTACTTC. Amino acid sequence: CASSVEGHSSYEQYF. The whole variable domain, remainder taken from reference TRBV9 and TRBJ2-7, is DSGVTQTPKHLITATGQRVTLRCSPRSGDLSVYWYQQSLDQGLQFLIQYYNGEERAKGNILERFSAQQFPDLHSELNLSSLELGDSALYFCASSVEGHSSYEQYFGPGTRLTVT.

The chain carries TRBV6-5 and TRBJ1-3, with 7 bases fitting TRBD1. The CDR3 consists of 15 residues. J gave up 5 bases and V 8 bases, and 12 bases lay outside the gene matches. Germline loops: CDR1 MNHEY, CDR2 SVGAGI. CDR3 loop: CASLEGPGQRNTIYF. For the CDR3, the DNA is TGTGCCAGCCTTGAGGGACCGGGACAGAGAAACACCATATATTTT.

This clone was observed a single time. This chain joins TRBV6-5 and TRBJ2-3; weak D call: TRBD2 (5 bases). The CDR3 extends over 15 amino acids. CDR1 MNHEY and CDR2 SVGAGI come from the germline V gene. Between the trimmed V and J ends, which lost 5 bases and 0 bases, there was a span of 12 bases. The CDR3 region is CASSPDYSSTDTQYF. The CDR3, as DNA: TGTGCCAGCAGTCCCGACTACTCTAGCACAGATACGCAGTATTTT.

The gene calls are TRBV6-1 and TRBJ2-7; 7 positions match TRBD2. The germline V gene encodes CDR1 MNHNS and CDR2 SASEGT. The CDR3 covers 15 residues. V shed 2 bases, J shed 7 bases, and the junction held 11 bases outside the gene matches. CDR3 nucleotide sequence: TGTGCCAGCAGTGAATTTGGTGGCATGGGAGGGGAGCAGTACGTC. Its protein is CASSEFGGMGGEQYV.

This chain connects TRBV28 to TRBJ2-7; the match to TRBD1 covers 9 bases. The CDR3 length is 15 residues. Germline trimming cut 5 bases from V and 3 bases from J; bases unmatched to any gene: 8. The germline CDR1 and CDR2 sequences are MDHEN and SYDVKM. CDR3 nucleotide sequence: TGTGCCAGCAGTGGGGGACAGGGAGTCTTCTACGAGCAGTACTTC. As protein: CASSGGQGVFYEQYF.

This clone was counted a few times. This chain uses TRBV10-3 with TRBJ2-7, with 13 bases fitting TRBD2. From germline, CDR1 is ENHRY and CDR2 SYGVKD. The junction had 9 bases not matched to a gene; V was cut back by 8 bases and J by 2 bases. This CDR3 spans 16 amino acids. The CDR3 loop is CAIASPGLAGTYEQYF. DNA for the CDR3: TGTGCCATCGCTTCGCCGGGACTAGCGGGGACCTACGAGCAGTACTTC.

CDR3 amino acids: CASREFQDSSYEQYF. The CDR3 bases are TGTGCCAGCAGGGAGTTTCAGGACAGCTCCTACGAGCAGTACTTC. The chain recombines TRBV2 with TRBJ2-7; D might be TRBD1 (6 bases). Germline lookup yields CDR1 SNHLY and CDR2 FYNNEI. This CDR3 region has 15 residues. Trimming shortened V by 6 bases and J by 0 bases, and 15 bases separated the two germline ends.

The V gene is TRBV2, the J gene TRBJ2-3; D remains unclear. Germline-derived CDR1 and CDR2 are SNHLY and FYNNEI. With 2 bases removed from V and 0 bases from J, the gap between germline ends came to 12 bases. This CDR3 is 16 amino acids long. CDR3 loop: CASSEFQLTSTDTQYF. DNA for the CDR3: TGTGCCAGCAGTGAATTTCAACTGACTAGCACAGATACGCAGTATTTT.